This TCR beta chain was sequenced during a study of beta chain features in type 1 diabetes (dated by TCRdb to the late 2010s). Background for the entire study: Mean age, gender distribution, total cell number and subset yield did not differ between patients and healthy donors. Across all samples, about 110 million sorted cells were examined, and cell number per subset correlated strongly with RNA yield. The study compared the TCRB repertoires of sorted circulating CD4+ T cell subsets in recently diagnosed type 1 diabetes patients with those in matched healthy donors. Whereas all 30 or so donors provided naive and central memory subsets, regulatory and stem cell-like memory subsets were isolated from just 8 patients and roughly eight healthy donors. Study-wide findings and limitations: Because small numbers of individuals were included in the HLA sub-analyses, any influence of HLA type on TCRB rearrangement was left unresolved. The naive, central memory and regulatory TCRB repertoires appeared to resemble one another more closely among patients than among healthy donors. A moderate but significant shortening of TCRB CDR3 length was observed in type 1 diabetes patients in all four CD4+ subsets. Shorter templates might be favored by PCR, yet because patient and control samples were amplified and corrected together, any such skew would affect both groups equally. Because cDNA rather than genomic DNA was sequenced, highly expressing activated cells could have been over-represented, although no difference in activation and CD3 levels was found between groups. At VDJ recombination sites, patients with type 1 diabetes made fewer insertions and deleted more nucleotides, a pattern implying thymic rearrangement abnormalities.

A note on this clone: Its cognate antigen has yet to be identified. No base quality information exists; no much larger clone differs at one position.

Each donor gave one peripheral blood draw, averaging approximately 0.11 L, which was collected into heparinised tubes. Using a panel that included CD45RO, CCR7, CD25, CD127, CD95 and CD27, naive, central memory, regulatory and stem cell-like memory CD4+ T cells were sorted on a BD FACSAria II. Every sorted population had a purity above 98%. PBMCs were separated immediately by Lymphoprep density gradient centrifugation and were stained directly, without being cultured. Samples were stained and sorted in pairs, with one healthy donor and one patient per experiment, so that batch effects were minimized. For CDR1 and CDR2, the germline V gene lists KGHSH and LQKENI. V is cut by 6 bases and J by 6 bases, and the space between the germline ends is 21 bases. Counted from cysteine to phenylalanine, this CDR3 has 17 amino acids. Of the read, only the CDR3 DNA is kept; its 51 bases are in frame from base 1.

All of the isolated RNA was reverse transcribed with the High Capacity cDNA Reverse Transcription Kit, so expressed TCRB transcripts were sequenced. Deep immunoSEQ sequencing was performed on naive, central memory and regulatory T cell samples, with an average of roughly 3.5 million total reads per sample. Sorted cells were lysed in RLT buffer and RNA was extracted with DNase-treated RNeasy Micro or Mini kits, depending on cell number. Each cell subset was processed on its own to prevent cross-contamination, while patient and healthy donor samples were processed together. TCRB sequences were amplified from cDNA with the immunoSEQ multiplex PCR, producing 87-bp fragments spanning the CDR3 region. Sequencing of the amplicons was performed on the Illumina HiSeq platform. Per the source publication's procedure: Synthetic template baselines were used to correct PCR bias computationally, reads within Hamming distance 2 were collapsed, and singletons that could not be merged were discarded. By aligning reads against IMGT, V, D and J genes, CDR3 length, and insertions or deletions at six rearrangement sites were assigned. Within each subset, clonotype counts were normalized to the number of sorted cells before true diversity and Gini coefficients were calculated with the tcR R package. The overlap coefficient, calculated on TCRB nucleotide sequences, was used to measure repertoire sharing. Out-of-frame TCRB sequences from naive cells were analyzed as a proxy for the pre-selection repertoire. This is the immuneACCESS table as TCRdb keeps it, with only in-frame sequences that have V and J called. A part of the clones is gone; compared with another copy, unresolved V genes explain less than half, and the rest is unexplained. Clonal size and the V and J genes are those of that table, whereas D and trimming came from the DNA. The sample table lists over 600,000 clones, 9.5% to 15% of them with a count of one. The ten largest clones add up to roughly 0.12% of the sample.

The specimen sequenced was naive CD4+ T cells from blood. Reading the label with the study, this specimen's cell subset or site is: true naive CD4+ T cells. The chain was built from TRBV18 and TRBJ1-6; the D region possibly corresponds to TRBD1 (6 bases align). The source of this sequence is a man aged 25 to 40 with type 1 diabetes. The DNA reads TGTGCCAGCTCGTACACCCCCGGGACACGACTTAATTCACCCCTCCACTTT. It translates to CASSYTPGTRLNSPLHF.